This is a list of T cell receptor beta chains from one sample in a study of T cell responses to AZD1222 COVID-19 vaccine. Assay: immunoSEQ multiplex PCR; the TCRdb copy retains only in-frame clones and omits some. The sample totals about 140,000 clones; its top ten clones hold about 2.2%. Sequencing was done on a sample of peripheral blood. The source is an adult in good health. Each CDR3 is given with its conserved first and last residue. The D gene is left open where the match is weak.

CDR3 protein: CASTSQGVGTEAFF
CDR3 DNA: TGTGCCAGCACCTCACAGGGGGTGGGCACTGAAGCTTTCTTT
J gene: TRBJ1-1
V gene: TRBV28
D gene: TRBD1

CDR3 protein: CASSQDLGRAGGQPQHF
CDR3 DNA: TGCGCCAGCAGCCAAGATCTCGGCAGGGCAGGGGGTCAGCCCCAGCATTTT
J gene: TRBJ1-5
V gene: TRBV4-1
D gene: TRBD1

CDR3 protein: CASSTTGSGANVLTF
CDR3 DNA: TGTGCCAGCAGTACTACAGGGTCTGGGGCCAACGTCCTGACTTTC
J gene: TRBJ2-6
V gene: TRBV6-5
D gene: -

CDR3 protein: CASGQGHLNYGYTF
CDR3 DNA: TGTGCCAGCGGGCAGGGGCACCTTAACTATGGCTACACCTTC
J gene: TRBJ1-2
V gene: TRBV6-5
D gene: -

CDR3 protein: CAWSVRRNEKLFF
CDR3 DNA: TGTGCCTGGAGTGTTCGGCGAAATGAAAAACTGTTTTTT
J gene: TRBJ1-4
V gene: TRBV30
D gene: -

CDR3 protein: CASSDRDRGTDTQYF
CDR3 DNA: TGTGCCAGCAGTGACCGGGACCGAGGCACAGATACGCAGTATTTT
J gene: TRBJ2-3
V gene: TRBV6-1
D gene: -

CDR3 protein: CASRNQGVTEAFF
CDR3 DNA: TGTGCCAGTAGGAACCAGGGGGTGACTGAAGCTTTCTTT
J gene: TRBJ1-1
V gene: TRBV19
D gene: TRBD1

CDR3 protein: CASSFSSNYGYTF
CDR3 DNA: TGTGCCAGCAGCTTTTCAAGTAACTATGGCTACACCTTC
J gene: TRBJ1-2
V gene: TRBV11-2
D gene: -

CDR3 protein: CASSRAGGQDTQYF
CDR3 DNA: TGTGCCAGTAGTCGGGCGGGGGGGCAAGATACGCAGTATTTT
J gene: TRBJ2-3
V gene: TRBV19
D gene: TRBD2

CDR3 protein: CASSGTGNYYGYTF
CDR3 DNA: TGTGCCAGCAGTGGAACAGGGAACTACTATGGCTACACCTTC
J gene: TRBJ1-2
V gene: TRBV25-1
D gene: -

CDR3 protein: CASSQRSRDRDEKLFF
CDR3 DNA: TGCGCCAGCAGCCAACGGTCCAGGGACAGGGATGAAAAACTGTTTTTT
J gene: TRBJ1-4
V gene: TRBV4-1
D gene: TRBD1

CDR3 protein: CSVDGQDEKLFF
CDR3 DNA: TGCAGCGTTGACGGACAGGATGAAAAACTGTTTTTT
J gene: TRBJ1-4
V gene: TRBV29-1
D gene: TRBD1

CDR3 protein: CASSELGTGGYEQYF
CDR3 DNA: TGTGCCAGCAGTGAACTCGGGACAGGGGGCTACGAGCAGTACTTC
J gene: TRBJ2-7
V gene: TRBV6-1
D gene: TRBD1

CDR3 protein: CASSQDHWGPYEQYF
CDR3 DNA: TGTGCCAGCAGCCAAGATCATTGGGGCCCTTACGAGCAGTACTTC
J gene: TRBJ2-7
V gene: TRBV3-1/TRBV3-2
D gene: -

CDR3 protein: CASSQGRQGEVFTEAFF
CDR3 DNA: TGCGCCAGCAGCCAAGGGAGGCAGGGGGAGGTTTTTACTGAAGCTTTCTTT
J gene: TRBJ1-1
V gene: TRBV4-1
D gene: TRBD1

CDR3 protein: CASSQESGGAGYGYTF
CDR3 DNA: TGCGCCAGCAGCCAAGAGTCGGGGGGCGCGGGGTATGGCTACACCTTC
J gene: TRBJ1-2
V gene: TRBV4-3
D gene: -

CDR3 protein: CSAGPTYEQYF
CDR3 DNA: TGCAGTGCCGGGCCTACCTACGAGCAGTACTTC
J gene: TRBJ2-7
V gene: TRBV20-1
D gene: -

CDR3 protein: CASSQSRTGNEQYF
CDR3 DNA: TGCGCCAGCAGTCAATCCAGGACAGGGAACGAGCAGTACTTC
J gene: TRBJ2-7
V gene: TRBV23-1
D gene: TRBD1

CDR3 protein: CASSSGLAGGPANTDTQYF
CDR3 DNA: TGTGCCAGCAGCTCGGGACTAGCGGGGGGACCGGCAAACACAGATACGCAGTATTTT
J gene: TRBJ2-3
V gene: TRBV7-2
D gene: TRBD2

CDR3 protein: CASTRFDTGELFF
CDR3 DNA: TGTGCCAGCACGCGATTCGACACCGGGGAGCTGTTTTTT
J gene: TRBJ2-2
V gene: TRBV6-5
D gene: -

CDR3 protein: CASSLWAGPSNYGYTF
CDR3 DNA: TGTGCCAGCAGCTTATGGGCGGGGCCGTCTAACTATGGCTACACCTTC
J gene: TRBJ1-2
V gene: TRBV11-2
D gene: -

CDR3 protein: CASSQLRGHSYEQYF
CDR3 DNA: TGTGCCAGCAGTCAACTCCGGGGCCATTCCTACGAGCAGTACTTC
J gene: TRBJ2-7
V gene: TRBV6-5
D gene: -

CDR3 protein: CASSLGADGNLGELFF
CDR3 DNA: TGCGCCAGCAGCTTGGGGGCGGACGGAAACCTCGGGGAGCTGTTTTTT
J gene: TRBJ2-2
V gene: TRBV5-1
D gene: -

CDR3 protein: CASSPRDRNYGYTF
CDR3 DNA: TGCGCCAGCAGCCCCCGGGACAGGAACTATGGCTACACCTTC
J gene: TRBJ1-2
V gene: TRBV5-1
D gene: TRBD1

CDR3 protein: CASRGTVNTEAFF
CDR3 DNA: TGTGCCAGCAGGGGGACAGTGAACACTGAAGCTTTCTTT
J gene: TRBJ1-1
V gene: TRBV27
D gene: TRBD1

CDR3 protein: CASSPPEGNEKLFF
CDR3 DNA: TGCGCCAGCAGCCCCCCCGAGGGTAATGAAAAACTGTTTTTT
J gene: TRBJ1-4
V gene: TRBV4-3
D gene: -

CDR3 protein: CSASDRVSSIYGYTF
CDR3 DNA: TGCAGTGCTAGTGACAGGGTGTCATCTATATATGGCTACACCTTC
J gene: TRBJ1-2
V gene: TRBV20-1
D gene: TRBD1

CDR3 protein: CASSLEVPGELFF
CDR3 DNA: TGTGCCAGCAGTTTGGAGGTTCCCGGGGAGCTGTTTTTT
J gene: TRBJ2-2
V gene: TRBV28
D gene: -

CDR3 protein: CASSAAHRAETQYF
CDR3 DNA: TGTGCCAGCTCGGCGGCCCATAGGGCAGAGACCCAGTACTTC
J gene: TRBJ2-5
V gene: TRBV18
D gene: -

CDR3 protein: CASTSLEGSYEQYF
CDR3 DNA: TGCGCCAGCACATCACTCGAGGGCTCCTACGAGCAGTACTTC
J gene: TRBJ2-7
V gene: TRBV5-1
D gene: -

CDR3 protein: CASSLSLGAVGYTF
CDR3 DNA: TGTGCCAGCAGCTTAAGTCTGGGGGCGGTAGGCTACACCTTC
J gene: TRBJ1-2
V gene: TRBV7-2
D gene: -

CDR3 protein: CAISVDNANSPLHF
CDR3 DNA: TGTGCCATCAGTGTAGACAATGCCAATTCACCCCTCCACTTT
J gene: TRBJ1-6
V gene: TRBV10-3
D gene: -

CDR3 protein: CASSPRANLYEQYF
CDR3 DNA: TGTGCCAGCAGCCCCCGAGCTAATCTCTACGAGCAGTACTTC
J gene: TRBJ2-7
V gene: TRBV7-8
D gene: -

CDR3 protein: CASSARTQNTEAFF
CDR3 DNA: TGTGCCAGCAGCGCCCGGACCCAGAACACTGAAGCTTTCTTT
J gene: TRBJ1-1
V gene: TRBV21-1
D gene: -

CDR3 protein: CASSLGLAGETQYF
CDR3 DNA: TGTGCCAGCAGCCTTGGACTAGCGGGGGAGACCCAGTACTTC
J gene: TRBJ2-5
V gene: TRBV7-6
D gene: TRBD2

CDR3 protein: CASSLDSGYQETQYF
CDR3 DNA: TGTGCCAGCAGCTTGGATTCGGGGTACCAAGAGACCCAGTACTTC
J gene: TRBJ2-5
V gene: TRBV5-8
D gene: -

CDR3 protein: CASGSGILNEKLFF
CDR3 DNA: TGTGCCAGCGGGTCAGGAATTCTTAATGAAAAACTGTTTTTT
J gene: TRBJ1-4
V gene: TRBV2
D gene: -

CDR3 protein: CASSLGDRGGYNEQFF
CDR3 DNA: TGTGCCAGCAGCTTAGGGGACAGGGGTGGATACAATGAGCAGTTCTTC
J gene: TRBJ2-1
V gene: TRBV7-6
D gene: TRBD1

CDR3 protein: CASSSGQGLTGELFF
CDR3 DNA: TGTGCCAGCAGTTCAGGACAAGGGCTCACCGGGGAGCTGTTTTTT
J gene: TRBJ2-2
V gene: TRBV2
D gene: -

CDR3 protein: CASRTGTGSEKLFF
CDR3 DNA: TGTGCCAGTAGGACCGGGACAGGGAGTGAAAAACTGTTTTTT
J gene: TRBJ1-4
V gene: TRBV19
D gene: TRBD1

CDR3 protein: CASSLNGGWGTGELFF
CDR3 DNA: TGTGCCAGCAGCCTCAACGGGGGGTGGGGTACCGGGGAGCTGTTTTTT
J gene: TRBJ2-2
V gene: TRBV27
D gene: TRBD2

CDR3 protein: CASSRTGDQPQHF
CDR3 DNA: TGTGCCAGCAGTAGAACAGGGGATCAGCCCCAGCATTTT
J gene: TRBJ1-5
V gene: TRBV7-8
D gene: TRBD1

CDR3 protein: CASSLRQGTSYGYTF
CDR3 DNA: TGCGCCAGCAGCCTCCGACAGGGGACCTCCTATGGCTACACCTTC
J gene: TRBJ1-2
V gene: TRBV4-1
D gene: TRBD1

CDR3 protein: CASSPLRGAQETQYF
CDR3 DNA: TGTGCCAGCAGCCCCCTGAGGGGGGCCCAAGAGACCCAGTACTTC
J gene: TRBJ2-5
V gene: TRBV7-2
D gene: -

CDR3 protein: CASSGTVGETGELFF
CDR3 DNA: TGTGCCAGCAGCGGGACAGTGGGGGAAACCGGGGAGCTGTTTTTT
J gene: TRBJ2-2
V gene: TRBV11-3
D gene: TRBD1

CDR3 protein: CASSYSGARDYGYTF
CDR3 DNA: TGTGCCAGCAGTTACTCCGGGGCCAGGGACTATGGCTACACCTTC
J gene: TRBJ1-2
V gene: TRBV6-5
D gene: -

CDR3 protein: CASSLIRGGKNYGYTF
CDR3 DNA: TGCGCCAGCAGCTTAATACGGGGGGGAAAGAACTATGGCTACACCTTC
J gene: TRBJ1-2
V gene: TRBV5-1
D gene: -

CDR3 protein: CASSEAQGLGNQPQHF
CDR3 DNA: TGTGCCAGCAGTGAAGCGCAGGGCCTGGGAAATCAGCCCCAGCATTTT
J gene: TRBJ1-5
V gene: TRBV2
D gene: -

CDR3 protein: CASSPGGLAGEYEQFF
CDR3 DNA: TGTGCCAGCAGCCCAGGGGGACTAGCGGGGGAATATGAGCAGTTCTTC
J gene: TRBJ2-1
V gene: TRBV3-1/TRBV3-2
D gene: TRBD2

CDR3 protein: CASSMGAGDYGYTF
CDR3 DNA: TGTGCCAGCAGCATGGGGGCGGGGGACTATGGCTACACCTTC
J gene: TRBJ1-2
V gene: TRBV5-5
D gene: -

CDR3 protein: CASSQEWQAIGGYGYTF
CDR3 DNA: TGTGCCAGCAGCCAAGAATGGCAGGCCATCGGGGGTTACGGCTACACCTTC
J gene: TRBJ1-2
V gene: TRBV4-2
D gene: -

CDR3 protein: CATSRATNQETQYF
CDR3 DNA: TGTGCCACCAGCAGAGCGACTAACCAAGAGACCCAGTACTTC
J gene: TRBJ2-5
V gene: TRBV15
D gene: -

CDR3 protein: CATTHSGGNEKLFF
CDR3 DNA: TGTGCCACCACCCACAGCGGGGGAAATGAAAAACTGTTTTTT
J gene: TRBJ1-4
V gene: TRBV15
D gene: -

CDR3 protein: CASSPTPGQGSGVLSYNEQFF
CDR3 DNA: TGTGCCAGCTCACCAACCCCCGGACAGGGTAGCGGGGTACTCTCCTACAATGAGCAGTTCTTC
J gene: TRBJ2-1
V gene: TRBV18
D gene: -

CDR3 protein: CASSLSYSAYEQYF
CDR3 DNA: TGTGCCAGCAGCTTAAGTTACAGCGCCTACGAGCAGTACTTC
J gene: TRBJ2-7
V gene: TRBV11-3
D gene: -

CDR3 protein: CASSQDRRTGTTGELFF
CDR3 DNA: TGTGCCAGCAGCCAAGATCGTAGAACAGGTACAACCGGGGAGCTGTTTTTT
J gene: TRBJ2-2
V gene: TRBV4-2
D gene: -

CDR3 protein: CASSVEGARETQYF
CDR3 DNA: TGTGCCAGCAGCGTAGAGGGGGCGCGGGAGACCCAGTACTTC
J gene: TRBJ2-5
V gene: TRBV5-6
D gene: TRBD1

CDR3 protein: CASSKLANTGELFF
CDR3 DNA: TGTGCCAGCAGTAAATTAGCGAACACCGGGGAGCTGTTTTTT
J gene: TRBJ2-2
V gene: TRBV2
D gene: -

CDR3 protein: CASSPLPASGGTDTQYF
CDR3 DNA: TGTGCCAGCAGCCCCCTCCCTGCTAGCGGGGGAACAGATACGCAGTATTTT
J gene: TRBJ2-3
V gene: TRBV5-8
D gene: TRBD2

CDR3 protein: CASRESRGKYQPQHF
CDR3 DNA: TGTGCCAGCAGAGAGTCCAGGGGCAAGTATCAGCCCCAGCATTTT
J gene: TRBJ1-5
V gene: TRBV28
D gene: -